This TCR beta chain appears in the sequencing data of a study of cytomegalovirus exposure and HLA in healthy donors. Across the study: Early release data held approximately 81 million unique TCRs from HLA-typed donors. Membership in the Caucasian-associated ancestry cluster was found for 75% to 85% of nearly 400 genotyped donors.

Notes on the study in general: In a later analysis, a missense DCLRE1C variant was linked to TCR beta V- and J-gene trimming. Excluded: some indistinguishable V segments such as TRBV6-2 and TRBV6-3.

Details on this clone: Its target is not known.

CDR1 and CDR2 (germline): ENHRY, SYGVKD. The V end lost 6 bases, the J end lost 5 bases, and 14 bases lay between the germline ends. The CDR3 covers 13 residues. A multiplex PCR was run with 60 Vbeta primers and 13 Jbeta primers. Profiling relied on immunoSEQ multiplex PCR, and the TCRdb table lists in-frame clones only, not all of them. Found here are fewer than 200,000 clones, over 60% of them singletons; the top ten hold about 0.91%. The chain couples TRBV10-3 to TRBJ2-7, with D possibly being TRBD1 (6 bases). The specimen sequenced was PBMCs. This receptor was identified in a woman aged 50 to 60 in good health and CMV-seropositive. The CDR3 protein is CAISQQGYDEQYF. CDR3 bases: TGTGCCATCAGCCAACAGGGCTATGACGAGCAGTACTTC.